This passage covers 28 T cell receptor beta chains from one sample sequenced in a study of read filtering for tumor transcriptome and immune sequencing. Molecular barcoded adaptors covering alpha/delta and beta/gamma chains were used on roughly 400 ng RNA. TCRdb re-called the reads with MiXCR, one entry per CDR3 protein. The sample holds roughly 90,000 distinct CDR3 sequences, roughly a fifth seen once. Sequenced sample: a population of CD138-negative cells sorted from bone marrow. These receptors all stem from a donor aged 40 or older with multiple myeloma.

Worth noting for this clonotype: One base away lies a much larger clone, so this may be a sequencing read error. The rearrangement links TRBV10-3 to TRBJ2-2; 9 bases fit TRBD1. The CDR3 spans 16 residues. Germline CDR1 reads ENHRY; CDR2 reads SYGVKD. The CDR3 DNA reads TGTGCCATCAGTGAAGACAGGGGGTTCAGCACCCGGGAGCTGTTTTTT. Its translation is CAISEDRGFSTRELFF.

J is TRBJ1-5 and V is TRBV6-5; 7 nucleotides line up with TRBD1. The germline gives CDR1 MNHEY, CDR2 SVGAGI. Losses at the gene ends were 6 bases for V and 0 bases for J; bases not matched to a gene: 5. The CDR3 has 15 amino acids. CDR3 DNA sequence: TGTGCCAGCAGACCCAGGGGGAGTAGCAATCAGCCCCAGCATTTT. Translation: CASRPRGSSNQPQHF.

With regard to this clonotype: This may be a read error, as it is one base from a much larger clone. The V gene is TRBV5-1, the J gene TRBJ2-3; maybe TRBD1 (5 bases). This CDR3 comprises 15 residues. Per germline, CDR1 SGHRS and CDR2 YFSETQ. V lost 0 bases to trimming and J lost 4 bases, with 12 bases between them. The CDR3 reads CASSLVGAGPDTQYF. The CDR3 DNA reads TGCGCCAGCAGCTTGGTTGGGGCAGGGCCAGATACGCAGTATTTT.

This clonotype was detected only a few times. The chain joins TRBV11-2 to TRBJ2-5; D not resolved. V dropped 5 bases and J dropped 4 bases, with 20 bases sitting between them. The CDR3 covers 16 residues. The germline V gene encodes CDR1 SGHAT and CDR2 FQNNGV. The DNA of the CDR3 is TGTGCCAGCAGCCCAAGAGGCGTTGGAGCCCGAGAGACCCAGTACTTC. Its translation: CASSPRGVGARETQYF.

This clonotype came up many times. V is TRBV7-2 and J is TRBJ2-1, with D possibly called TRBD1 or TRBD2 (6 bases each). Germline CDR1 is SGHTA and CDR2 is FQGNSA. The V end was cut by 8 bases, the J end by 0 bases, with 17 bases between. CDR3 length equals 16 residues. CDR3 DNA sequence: TGTGCCAGCCGCAGTCGGGGGCCAATCTCCTACAATGAGCAGTTCTTC. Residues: CASRSRGPISYNEQFF. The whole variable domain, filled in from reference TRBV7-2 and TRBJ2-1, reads GAGVSQSPSNKVTEKGKDVELRCDPISGHTALYWYRQSLGQGLEFLIYFQGNSAPDKSGLPSDRFSAERTGGSVSTLTIQRTQQEDSAVYLCASRSRGPISYNEQFFGPGTRLTVL.

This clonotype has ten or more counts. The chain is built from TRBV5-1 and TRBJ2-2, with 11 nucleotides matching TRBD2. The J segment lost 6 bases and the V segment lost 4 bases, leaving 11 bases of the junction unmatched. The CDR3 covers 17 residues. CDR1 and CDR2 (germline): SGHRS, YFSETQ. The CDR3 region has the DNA TGCGCCAGCAGCCCTCCCTCGTTAGCGGGGGGGGCCGGGGAGCTGTTTTTT. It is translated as CASSPPSLAGGAGELFF. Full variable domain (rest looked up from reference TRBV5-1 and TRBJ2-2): KAGVTQTPRYLIKTRGQQVTLSCSPISGHRSVSWYQQTPGQGLQFLFEYFSETQRNKGNFPGRFSGRQFSNSRSEMNVSTLELGDSALYLCASSPPSLAGGAGELFFGEGSRLTVL.

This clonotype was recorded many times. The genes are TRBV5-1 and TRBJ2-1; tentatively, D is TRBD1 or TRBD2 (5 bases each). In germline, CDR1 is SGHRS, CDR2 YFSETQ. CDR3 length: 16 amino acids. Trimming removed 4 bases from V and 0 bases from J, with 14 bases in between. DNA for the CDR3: TGCGCCAGCAGCCCCTCCGGGACGACCTCCTACAATGAGCAGTTCTTC. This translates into CASSPSGTTSYNEQFF. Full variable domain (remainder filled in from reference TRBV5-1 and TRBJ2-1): KAGVTQTPRYLIKTRGQQVTLSCSPISGHRSVSWYQQTPGQGLQFLFEYFSETQRNKGNFPGRFSGRQFSNSRSEMNVSTLELGDSALYLCASSPSGTTSYNEQFFGPGTRLTVL.

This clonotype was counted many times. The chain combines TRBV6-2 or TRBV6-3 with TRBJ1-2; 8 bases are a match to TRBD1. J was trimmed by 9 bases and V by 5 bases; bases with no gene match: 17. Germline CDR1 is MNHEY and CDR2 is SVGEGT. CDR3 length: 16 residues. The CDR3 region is CASSQSLVGQGVSYTF. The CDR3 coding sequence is TGTGCCAGCAGTCAATCCCTCGTCGGACAGGGTGTTAGCTACACCTTC.

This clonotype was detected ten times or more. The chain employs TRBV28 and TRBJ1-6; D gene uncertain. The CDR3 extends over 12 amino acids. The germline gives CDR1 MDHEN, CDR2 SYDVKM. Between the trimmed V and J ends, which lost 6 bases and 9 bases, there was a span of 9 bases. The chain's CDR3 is CASREAGSPLHF. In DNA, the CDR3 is TGTGCCAGCAGGGAGGCAGGTTCACCCCTCCACTTT.

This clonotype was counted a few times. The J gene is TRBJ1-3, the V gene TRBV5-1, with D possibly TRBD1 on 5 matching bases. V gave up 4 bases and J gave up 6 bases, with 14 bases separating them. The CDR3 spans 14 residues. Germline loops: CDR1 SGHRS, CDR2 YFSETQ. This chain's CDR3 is CASSNPGSENTIYF. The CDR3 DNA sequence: TGCGCCAGCAGCAACCCAGGGAGCGAAAACACCATATATTTT.

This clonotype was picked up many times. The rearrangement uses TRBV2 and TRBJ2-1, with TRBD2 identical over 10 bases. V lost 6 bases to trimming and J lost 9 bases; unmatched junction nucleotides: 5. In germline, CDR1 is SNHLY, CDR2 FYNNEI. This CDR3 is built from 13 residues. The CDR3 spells CASRSGGAGEQFF. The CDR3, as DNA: TGTGCCAGCAGAAGCGGGGGGGCAGGTGAGCAGTTCTTC.

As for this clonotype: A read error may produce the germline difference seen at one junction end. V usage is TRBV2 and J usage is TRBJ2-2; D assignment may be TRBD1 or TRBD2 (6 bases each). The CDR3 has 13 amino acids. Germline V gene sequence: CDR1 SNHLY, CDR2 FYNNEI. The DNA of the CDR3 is TGTGCTAGCAGTGAGAGGGGGGCCGGGGAGCTGTTTTTT. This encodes CASSERGAGELFF. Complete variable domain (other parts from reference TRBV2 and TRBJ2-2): EPEVTQTPSHQVTQMGQEVILRCVPISNHLYFYWYRQILGQKVEFLVSFYNNEISEKSEIFDDQFSVERPDGSNFTLKIRSTKLEDSAMYFCASSERGAGELFFGEGSRLTVL.

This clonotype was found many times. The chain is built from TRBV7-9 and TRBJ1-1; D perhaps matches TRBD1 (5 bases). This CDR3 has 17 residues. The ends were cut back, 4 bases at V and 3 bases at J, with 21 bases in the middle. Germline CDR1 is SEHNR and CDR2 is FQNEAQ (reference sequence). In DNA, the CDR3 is TGTGCCAGCAGCTCAAACCCCTCAGGGTTACGGTACACTGAAGCTTTCTTT. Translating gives CASSSNPSGLRYTEAFF.

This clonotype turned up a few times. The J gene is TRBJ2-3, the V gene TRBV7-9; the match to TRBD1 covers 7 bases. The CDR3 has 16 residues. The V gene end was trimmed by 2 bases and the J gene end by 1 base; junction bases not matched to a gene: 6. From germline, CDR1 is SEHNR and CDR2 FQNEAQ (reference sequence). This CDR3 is CASSLLGQGGTDTQYF. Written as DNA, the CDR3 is TGTGCCAGCAGCTTATTAGGCCAGGGGGGCACAGATACGCAGTATTTT.

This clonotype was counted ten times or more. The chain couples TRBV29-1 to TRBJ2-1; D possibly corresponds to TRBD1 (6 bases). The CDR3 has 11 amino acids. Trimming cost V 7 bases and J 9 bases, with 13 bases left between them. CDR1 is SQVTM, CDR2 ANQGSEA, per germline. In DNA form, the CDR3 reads TGCAGCGGTGGGGGCGTGGGTGAGCAGTTCTTC. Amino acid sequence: CSGGGVGEQFF.

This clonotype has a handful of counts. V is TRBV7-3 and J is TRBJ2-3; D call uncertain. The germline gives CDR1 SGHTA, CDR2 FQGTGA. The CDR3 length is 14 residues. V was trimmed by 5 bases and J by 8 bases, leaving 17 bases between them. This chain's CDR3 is CASSPTPGPGTQYF. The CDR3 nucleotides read TGTGCCAGCAGCCCAACCCCTGGGCCGGGTACGCAGTATTTT.

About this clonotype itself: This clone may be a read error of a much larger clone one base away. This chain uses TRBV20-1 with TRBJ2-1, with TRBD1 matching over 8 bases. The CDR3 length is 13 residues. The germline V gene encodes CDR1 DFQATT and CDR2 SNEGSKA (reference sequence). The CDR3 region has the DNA TGCCGCGCTTGGGACAGGTCCCTTAATGAGCAGTCCTTC. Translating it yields CRAWDRSLNEQSF.

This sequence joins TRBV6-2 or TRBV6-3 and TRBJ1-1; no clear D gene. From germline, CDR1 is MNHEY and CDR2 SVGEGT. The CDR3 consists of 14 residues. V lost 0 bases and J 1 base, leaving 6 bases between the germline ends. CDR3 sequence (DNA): TGTGCCAGCAGTTACTCGGAAGGGAACACTGAAGCTTTCTTT. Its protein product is CASSYSEGNTEAFF.

Here the CDR3 DNA reads TGTGCCAGCCGCAATGGGGGGGCTCGAGGTTCACCCCTCCACTTT. It translates to CASRNGGARGSPLHF. The chain employs TRBV28 and TRBJ1-6; D is possibly TRBD1 (6 bases). Germline-derived CDR1 and CDR2 are MDHEN and SYDVKM. V gave up 8 bases and J gave up 9 bases, with 20 bases separating them. The CDR3 has 15 amino acids.

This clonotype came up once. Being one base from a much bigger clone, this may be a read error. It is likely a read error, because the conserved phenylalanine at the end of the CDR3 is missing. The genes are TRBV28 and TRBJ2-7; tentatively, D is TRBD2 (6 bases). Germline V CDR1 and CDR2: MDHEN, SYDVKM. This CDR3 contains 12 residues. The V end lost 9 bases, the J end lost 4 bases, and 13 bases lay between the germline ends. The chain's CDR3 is CASTAGGYEQYL. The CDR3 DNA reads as TGTGCCAGTACAGCCGGGGGATACGAGCAGTACCTC.

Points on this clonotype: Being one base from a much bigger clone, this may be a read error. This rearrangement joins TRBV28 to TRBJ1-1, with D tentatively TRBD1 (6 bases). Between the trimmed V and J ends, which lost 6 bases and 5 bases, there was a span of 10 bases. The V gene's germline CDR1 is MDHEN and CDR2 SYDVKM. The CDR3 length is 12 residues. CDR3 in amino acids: CASRLGGTEAFF. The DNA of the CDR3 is TGTGCCAGCAGACTAGGGGGAACTGAAGCTTTCTTT.

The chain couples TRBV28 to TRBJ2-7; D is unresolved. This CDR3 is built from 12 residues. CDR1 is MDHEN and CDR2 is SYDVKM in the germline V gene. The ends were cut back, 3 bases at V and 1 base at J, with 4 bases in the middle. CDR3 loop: CASSLQSYEQYF. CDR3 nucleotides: TGTGCCAGCAGTTTGCAATCCTACGAGCAGTACTTC.

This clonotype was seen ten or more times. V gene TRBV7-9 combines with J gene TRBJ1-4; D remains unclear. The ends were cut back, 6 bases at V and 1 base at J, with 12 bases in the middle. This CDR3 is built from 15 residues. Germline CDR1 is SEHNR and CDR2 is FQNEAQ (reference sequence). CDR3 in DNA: TGTGCCAGCAGTCCCGACGGCCGAACTAATGAAAAACTGTTTTTT. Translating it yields CASSPDGRTNEKLFF.

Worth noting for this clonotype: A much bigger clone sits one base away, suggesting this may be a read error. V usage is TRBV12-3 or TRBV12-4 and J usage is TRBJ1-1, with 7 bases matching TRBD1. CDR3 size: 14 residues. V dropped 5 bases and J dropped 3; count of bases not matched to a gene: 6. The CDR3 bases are TGTGCCAGCAGTCCGACGGGACAGTACACTGAAGCTTTCTTT. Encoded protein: CASSPTGQYTEAFF.

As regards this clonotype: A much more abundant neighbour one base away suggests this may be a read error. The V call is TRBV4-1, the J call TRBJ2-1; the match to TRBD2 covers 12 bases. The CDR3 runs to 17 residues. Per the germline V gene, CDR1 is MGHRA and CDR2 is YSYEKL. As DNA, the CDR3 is TGCGCCGGCAGGCGGACTAGCGGGGATTATATTTACAATGAGCAGTTCTTC. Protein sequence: CAGRRTSGDYIYNEQFF.

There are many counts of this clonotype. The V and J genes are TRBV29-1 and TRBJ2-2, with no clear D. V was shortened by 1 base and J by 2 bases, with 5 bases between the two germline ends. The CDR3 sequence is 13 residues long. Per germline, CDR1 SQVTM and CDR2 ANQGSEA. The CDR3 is CSVEGLNTGELFF. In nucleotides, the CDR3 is TGCAGCGTTGAAGGTCTTAACACCGGGGAGCTGTTTTTT.

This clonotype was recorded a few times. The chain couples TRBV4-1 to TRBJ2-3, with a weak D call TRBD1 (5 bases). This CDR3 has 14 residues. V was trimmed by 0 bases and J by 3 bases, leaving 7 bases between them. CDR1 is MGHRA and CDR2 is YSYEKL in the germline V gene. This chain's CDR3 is CASSQEGRTDTQYF. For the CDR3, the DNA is TGCGCCAGCAGCCAAGAGGGGCGGACAGATACGCAGTATTTT.

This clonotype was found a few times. CDR3 in DNA: TGTGCCAGCAGTCGGGACAGGGTTCAGCCCCAGCATTTT. It translates to CASSRDRVQPQHF. The rearrangement uses TRBV6-1 and TRBJ1-5; 9 nucleotides align to TRBD1. This CDR3 spans 13 amino acids. Trimming at V came to 5 bases and at J to 6 bases, leaving 2 bases not matched to a gene. The germline CDR1 and CDR2 sequences are MNHNS and SASEGT.